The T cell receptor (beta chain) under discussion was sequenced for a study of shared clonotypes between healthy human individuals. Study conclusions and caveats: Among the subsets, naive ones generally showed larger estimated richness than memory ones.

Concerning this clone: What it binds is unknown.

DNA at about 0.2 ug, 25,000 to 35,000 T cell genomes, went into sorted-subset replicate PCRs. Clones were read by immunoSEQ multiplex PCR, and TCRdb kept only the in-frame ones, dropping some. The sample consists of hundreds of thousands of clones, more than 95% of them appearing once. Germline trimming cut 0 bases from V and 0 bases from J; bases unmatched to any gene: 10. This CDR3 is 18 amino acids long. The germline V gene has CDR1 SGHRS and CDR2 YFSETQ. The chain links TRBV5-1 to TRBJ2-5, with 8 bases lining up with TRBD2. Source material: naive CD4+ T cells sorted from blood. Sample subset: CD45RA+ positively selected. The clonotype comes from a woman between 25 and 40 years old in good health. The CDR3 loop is CASSLEGLEFLYQETQYF. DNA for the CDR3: TGCGCCAGCAGCTTGGAGGGACTAGAGTTTTTGTACCAAGAGACCCAGTACTTC.